This TCR beta chain was documented in a study of shared clonotypes between healthy human individuals. The study's findings and limits: Relative to their counterparts shared across all four donors, non-shared clonotypes exhibited diminished generation probabilities.

Assay execution took place at the deep level. Data came from immunoSEQ multiplex PCR; TCRdb stores just in-frame clones and leaves some out. The sample consists of roughly 320,000 clones, around nine tenths of them appearing once. On this clone: Its cognate antigen is unknown.

V lost 1 base, J lost 6 bases, and 11 bases stayed unmatched. This CDR3 comprises 16 residues. Germline V CDR1 and CDR2: SEHNR, FQNEAQ (reference sequence). What CD8 memory combined were CD45RO+ cells and CCR7-negative CD45RA+ TemRA cells. This receptor was obtained from a man aged 18-30 years in good health. Sequencing input: memory CD8+ T cells sorted from blood. The subset is: CD45RO+ cells pooled with CCR7-negative TemRA cells. The chain uses TRBV7-9 and TRBJ1-1; 7 nucleotides align to TRBD1. CDR3 DNA: TGTGCCAGCAGCTTAGAGGCGGTTCAGGGGGTTTCTGAAGCTTTCTTT. It codes for CASSLEAVQGVSEAFF.